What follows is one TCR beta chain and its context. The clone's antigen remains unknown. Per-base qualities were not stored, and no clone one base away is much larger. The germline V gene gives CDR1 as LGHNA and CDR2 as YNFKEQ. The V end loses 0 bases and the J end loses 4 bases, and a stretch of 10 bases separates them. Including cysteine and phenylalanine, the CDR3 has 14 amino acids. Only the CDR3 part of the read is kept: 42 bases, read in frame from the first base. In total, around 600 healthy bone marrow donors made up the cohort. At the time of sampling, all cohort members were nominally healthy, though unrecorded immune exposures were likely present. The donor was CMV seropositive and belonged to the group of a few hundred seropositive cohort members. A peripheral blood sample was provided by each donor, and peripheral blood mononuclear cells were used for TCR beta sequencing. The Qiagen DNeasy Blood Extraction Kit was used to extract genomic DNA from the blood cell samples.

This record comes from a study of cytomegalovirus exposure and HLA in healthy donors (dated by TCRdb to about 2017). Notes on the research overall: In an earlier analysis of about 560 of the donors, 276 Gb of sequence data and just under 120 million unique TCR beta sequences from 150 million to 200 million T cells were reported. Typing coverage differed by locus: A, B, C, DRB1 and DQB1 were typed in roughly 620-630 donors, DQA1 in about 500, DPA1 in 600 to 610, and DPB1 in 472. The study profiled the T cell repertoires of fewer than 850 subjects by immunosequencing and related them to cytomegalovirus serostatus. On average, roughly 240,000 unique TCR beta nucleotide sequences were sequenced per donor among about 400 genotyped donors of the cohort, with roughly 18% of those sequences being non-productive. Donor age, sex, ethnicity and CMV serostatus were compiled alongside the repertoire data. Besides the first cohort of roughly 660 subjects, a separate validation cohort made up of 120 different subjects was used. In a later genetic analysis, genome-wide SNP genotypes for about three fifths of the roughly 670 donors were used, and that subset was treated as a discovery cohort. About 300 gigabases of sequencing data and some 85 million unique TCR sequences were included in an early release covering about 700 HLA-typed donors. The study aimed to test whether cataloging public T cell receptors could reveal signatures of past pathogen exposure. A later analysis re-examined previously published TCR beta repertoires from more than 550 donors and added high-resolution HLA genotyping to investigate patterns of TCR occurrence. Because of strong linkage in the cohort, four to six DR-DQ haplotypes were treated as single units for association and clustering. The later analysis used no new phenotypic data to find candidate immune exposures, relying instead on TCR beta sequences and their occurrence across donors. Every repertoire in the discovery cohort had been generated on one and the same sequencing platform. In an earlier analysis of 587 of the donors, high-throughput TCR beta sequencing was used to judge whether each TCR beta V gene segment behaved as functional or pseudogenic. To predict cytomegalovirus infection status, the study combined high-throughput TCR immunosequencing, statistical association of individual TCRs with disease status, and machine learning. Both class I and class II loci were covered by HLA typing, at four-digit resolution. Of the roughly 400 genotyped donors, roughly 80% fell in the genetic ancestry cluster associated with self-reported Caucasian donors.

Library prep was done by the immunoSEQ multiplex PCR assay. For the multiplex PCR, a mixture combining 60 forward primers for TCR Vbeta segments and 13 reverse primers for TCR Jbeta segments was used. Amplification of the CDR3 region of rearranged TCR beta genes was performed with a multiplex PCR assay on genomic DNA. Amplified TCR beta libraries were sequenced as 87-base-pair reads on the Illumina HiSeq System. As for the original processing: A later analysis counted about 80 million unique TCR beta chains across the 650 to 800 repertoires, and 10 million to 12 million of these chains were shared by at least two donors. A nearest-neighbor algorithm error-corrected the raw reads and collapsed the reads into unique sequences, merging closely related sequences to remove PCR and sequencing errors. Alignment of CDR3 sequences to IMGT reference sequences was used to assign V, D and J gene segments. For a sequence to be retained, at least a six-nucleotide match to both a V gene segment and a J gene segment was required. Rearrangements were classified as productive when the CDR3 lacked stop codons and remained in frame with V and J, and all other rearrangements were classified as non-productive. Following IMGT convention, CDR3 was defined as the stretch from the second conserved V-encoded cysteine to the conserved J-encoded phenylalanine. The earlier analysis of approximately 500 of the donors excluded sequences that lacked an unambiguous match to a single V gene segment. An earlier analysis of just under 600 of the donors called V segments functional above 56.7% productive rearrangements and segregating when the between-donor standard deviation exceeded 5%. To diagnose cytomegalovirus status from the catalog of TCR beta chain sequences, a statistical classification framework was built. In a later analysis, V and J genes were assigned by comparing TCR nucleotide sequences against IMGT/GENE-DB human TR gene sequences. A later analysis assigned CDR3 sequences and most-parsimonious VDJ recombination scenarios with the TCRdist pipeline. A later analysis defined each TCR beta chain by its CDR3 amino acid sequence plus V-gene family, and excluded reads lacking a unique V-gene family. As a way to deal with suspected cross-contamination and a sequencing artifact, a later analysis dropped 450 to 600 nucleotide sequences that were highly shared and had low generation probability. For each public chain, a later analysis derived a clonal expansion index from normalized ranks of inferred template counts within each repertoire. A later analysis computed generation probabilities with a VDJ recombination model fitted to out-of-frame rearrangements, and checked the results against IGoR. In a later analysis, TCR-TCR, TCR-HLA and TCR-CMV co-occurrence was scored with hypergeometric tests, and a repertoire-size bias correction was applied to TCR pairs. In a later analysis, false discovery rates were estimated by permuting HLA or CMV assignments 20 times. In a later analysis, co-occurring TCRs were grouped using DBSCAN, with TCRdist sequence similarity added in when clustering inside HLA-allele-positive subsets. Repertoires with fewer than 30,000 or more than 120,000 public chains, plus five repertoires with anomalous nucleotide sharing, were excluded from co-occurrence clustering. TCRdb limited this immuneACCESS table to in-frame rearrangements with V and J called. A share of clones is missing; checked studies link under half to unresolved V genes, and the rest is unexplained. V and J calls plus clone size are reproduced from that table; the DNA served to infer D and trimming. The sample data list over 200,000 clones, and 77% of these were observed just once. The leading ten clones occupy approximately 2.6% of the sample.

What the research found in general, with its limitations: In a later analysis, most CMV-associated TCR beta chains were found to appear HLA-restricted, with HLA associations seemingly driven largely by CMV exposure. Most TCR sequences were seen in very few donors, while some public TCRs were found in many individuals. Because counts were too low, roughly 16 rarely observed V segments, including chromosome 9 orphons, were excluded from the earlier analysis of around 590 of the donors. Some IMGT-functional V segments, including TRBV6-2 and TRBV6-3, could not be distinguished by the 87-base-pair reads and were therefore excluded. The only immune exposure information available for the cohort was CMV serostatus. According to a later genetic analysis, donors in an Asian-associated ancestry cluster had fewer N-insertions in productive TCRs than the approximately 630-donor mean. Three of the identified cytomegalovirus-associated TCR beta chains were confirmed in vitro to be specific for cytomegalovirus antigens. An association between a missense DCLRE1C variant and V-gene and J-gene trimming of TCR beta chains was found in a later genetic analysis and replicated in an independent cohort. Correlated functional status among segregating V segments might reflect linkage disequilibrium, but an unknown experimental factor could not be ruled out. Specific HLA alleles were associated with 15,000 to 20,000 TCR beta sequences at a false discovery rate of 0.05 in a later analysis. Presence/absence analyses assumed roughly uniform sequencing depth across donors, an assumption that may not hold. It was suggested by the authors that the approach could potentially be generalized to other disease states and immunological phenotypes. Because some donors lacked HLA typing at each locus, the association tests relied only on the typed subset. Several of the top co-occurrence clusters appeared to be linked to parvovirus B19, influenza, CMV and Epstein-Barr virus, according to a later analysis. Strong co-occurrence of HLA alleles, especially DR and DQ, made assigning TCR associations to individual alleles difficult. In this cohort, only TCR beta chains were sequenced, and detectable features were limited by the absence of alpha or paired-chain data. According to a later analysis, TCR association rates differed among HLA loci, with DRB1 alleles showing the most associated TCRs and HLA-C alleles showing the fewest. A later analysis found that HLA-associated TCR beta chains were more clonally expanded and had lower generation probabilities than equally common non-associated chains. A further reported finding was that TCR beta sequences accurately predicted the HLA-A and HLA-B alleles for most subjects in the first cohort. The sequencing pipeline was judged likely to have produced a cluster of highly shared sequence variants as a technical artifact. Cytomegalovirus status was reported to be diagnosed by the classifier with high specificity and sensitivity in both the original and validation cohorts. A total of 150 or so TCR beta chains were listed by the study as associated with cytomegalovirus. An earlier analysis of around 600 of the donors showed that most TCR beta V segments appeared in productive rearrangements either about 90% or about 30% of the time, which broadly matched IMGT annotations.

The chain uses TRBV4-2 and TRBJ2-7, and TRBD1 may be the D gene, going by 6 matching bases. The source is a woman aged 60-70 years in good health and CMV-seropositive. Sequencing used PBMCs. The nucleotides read TGTGCCAGCAGCCAAGATGGGACAAAATACGAGCAGTACTTC. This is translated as CASSQDGTKYEQYF.